This TCR beta chain was identified in a study of cytomegalovirus exposure and HLA in healthy donors. Study findings and constraints: HLA alleles were associated with 15,000 to 20,000 TCR beta sequences in a later analysis at 0.05 false discovery rate. Presence/absence analyses rested on an assumption that sequencing depth was roughly uniform across donors. The CMV antigen specificity of three CMV-associated chains was confirmed through in vitro analysis.

This clone turned up a few times. No antigen is known for it. CDR3 size: 13 residues. V was trimmed by 2 bases and J by 8 bases, leaving 14 bases between them. CDR1 is SQVTM and CDR2 is ANQGSEA in the germline V gene. PCR amplification relied on 60 Vbeta primers (plus 13 Jbeta primers). Here immunoSEQ multiplex PCR was the method, and the copy in TCRdb shows in-frame clones only, minus some. The data show around 130,000 clones, approximately 68% seen once. The TCR sequence derives from a man under 40 in good health and CMV-seropositive. This chain connects TRBV29-1 to TRBJ2-3; D is unclear. Input material: PBMCs. CDR3 region: CSVEIQGVPTQYF. In DNA, the CDR3 is TGCAGCGTTGAAATACAAGGAGTTCCTACGCAGTATTTT.